This entry lists 27 T cell receptor beta chains sequenced from one sample in a study of T-cell reconstitution after alpha-beta-depleted transplantation in children. TCRbeta library construction was performed incorporating unique molecular identifiers. MiXCR was run by TCRdb on the PCR reads, yielding one entry per CDR3 protein. This repertoire shows about 610,000 distinct CDR3 sequences, roughly 10% found once; its top ten account for roughly 4%. Here the sequenced sample was PBMCs from the stem cell graft donor, taken from the stem cell graft. These receptors came from a human donor who donated a stem cell graft to a child with acute myeloid leukemia.

This clonotype was detected a few times. This chain connects TRBV10-3 to TRBJ2-5; TRBD1 is a possible D gene (5 bases). The CDR3 is 12 amino acids. CDR1 is ENHRY, CDR2 SYGVKD, per germline. V shed 8 bases and J shed 2 bases, with 9 bases lying between them. The CDR3 DNA is TGTGCCATCCAGGGTTCACAAGAGACCCAGTACTTC. As protein: CAIQGSQETQYF.

This chain connects TRBV12-3 or TRBV12-4 to TRBJ1-1; 7 bases fit TRBD1. V lost 6 bases and J lost 7; bases outside the gene matches: 11. This CDR3 comprises 14 residues. CDR3 nucleotides: TGTGCCAGCAGCATACAGGGGCCGAGGGGTGAAGCTTTCTTT. Translation: CASSIQGPRGEAFF.

This clonotype was seen only a few times. This rearrangement joins TRBV29-1 to TRBJ1-2; D is unclear. The CDR3 length is 12 residues. Per the germline V gene, CDR1 is SQVTM and CDR2 is ANQGSEA. V was pared by 7 bases and J by 2 bases, with 11 bases between. The CDR3 DNA is TGCAGCGGGTCTGGCACCAACTATGGCTACACCTTC. It is translated as CSGSGTNYGYTF. The full variable domain, rest sourced from reference TRBV29-1 and TRBJ1-2, is SAVISQKPSRDICQRGTSLTIQCQVDSQVTMMFWYRQQPGQSLTLIATANQGSEATYESGFVIDKFPISRPNLTFSTLTVSNMSPEDSSIYLCSGSGTNYGYTFGSGTRLTVV.

As concerns this clonotype: This may be a read error: a much more frequent sequence differs by one nucleotide. V is TRBV20-1 and J is TRBJ2-7; D is possibly TRBD1 (5 bases). CDR3 length equals 14 residues. Germline V gene lookup returns CDR1 DFQATT and CDR2 SNEGSKA (reference sequence). As DNA, the CDR3 is TGCAGTGCTAGAGATCAGGGCTGGAACTACGACCAGTACTTC. Its translation is CSARDQGWNYDQYF.

The rearrangement joins TRBV29-1 to TRBJ1-2; D might be TRBD1 (6 bases). The length of the CDR3 is 12 residues. Trimming cost V 7 bases and J 5 bases, with 14 bases left between them. Germline values: CDR1 SQVTM, CDR2 ANQGSEA. The CDR3 loop is CSAETGRYGYTF. The CDR3 DNA reads as TGCAGCGCTGAGACAGGCCGGTATGGCTACACCTTC.

This clonotype was detected only a few times. The chain uses TRBV7-6 and TRBJ1-5; D is perhaps TRBD1 (5 bases). V was trimmed by 5 bases and J by 6 bases, leaving 11 bases between them. CDR3 size: 13 residues. Germline loops: CDR1 SGHVS, CDR2 FNYEAQ. CDR3 residues: CASSANQGQPQHF. The CDR3 region has the DNA TGTGCCAGCAGCGCAAATCAGGGTCAGCCCCAGCATTTT.

J is TRBJ2-5 and V is TRBV6-2 or TRBV6-3; no clear D gene. The ends were cut back, 7 bases at V and 1 base at J, with 16 bases in the middle. Per germline, CDR1 MNHEY and CDR2 SVGEGT. The CDR3 covers 15 residues. CDR3 nucleotides: TGTGCCAGCAACAAAATCTGGACGGCCCAAGAGACCCAGTACTTC. Translating it yields CASNKIWTAQETQYF.

This sequence joins TRBV6-2 or TRBV6-3 and TRBJ1-5; maybe TRBD1 (5 bases). V was pared by 7 bases and J by 1 base, with 14 bases between. The germline V gene has CDR1 MNHEY and CDR2 SVGEGT. CDR3 length equals 15 residues. The CDR3 bases are TGTGCCAGCAAGAACGGGGGAGCGAGCAATCAGCCCCAGCATTTT. Amino acids: CASKNGGASNQPQHF.

The chain uses TRBV20-1 and TRBJ2-7; maybe TRBD2 (6 bases). Trimming removed 8 bases from V and 3 bases from J, with 17 bases in between. The CDR3 runs to 13 residues. Looked up from germline, CDR1 is DFQATT and CDR2 is SNEGSKA (reference sequence). The CDR3 is CSLGGTEHYEQYF. The CDR3 region has the DNA TGCAGTCTGGGTGGGACTGAACACTACGAGCAGTACTTC.

Many counts were recorded for this clonotype. The V call is TRBV6-6, the J call TRBJ2-7; no clear D. Trimming left V 5 bases short and J 0 bases short, with 8 bases between. Germline assignment: CDR1 MNHNY and CDR2 SVGAGI (reference sequence). This CDR3 spans 13 amino acids. For the CDR3, the DNA is TGTGCCAGCAGTGGGCTAAGCTCCTACGAGCAGTACTTC. Translating gives CASSGLSSYEQYF.

This clonotype occurred many times. The rearrangement links TRBV7-3 to TRBJ1-3; no clear D gene. Trimming pared 6 bases from V and 2 bases from J, leaving 11 bases between. The CDR3 length is 14 residues. Germline V gives CDR1 SGHTA, CDR2 FQGTGA. The CDR3 region has the DNA TGTGCCAGCAGTTCCGGGGAACCTGGAAACACCATATATTTT. Amino acid sequence: CASSSGEPGNTIYF.

In its sample, this clonotype was seen many times. The chain combines TRBV7-8 with TRBJ2-5; no clear D. The germline V and J ends were trimmed by 5 bases and 10 bases, with 17 bases remaining between them. Per germline, CDR1 SGHVS and CDR2 FQNEAQ. The CDR3 contains 13 residues. CDR3: CASSISPLRDQYF. DNA for the CDR3: TGTGCCAGCAGCATCTCACCACTTCGAGACCAGTACTTC.

The chain is built from TRBV18 and TRBJ2-1; weak D call: TRBD1 (6 bases). V was shortened by 4 bases and J by 4 bases, with 8 bases between the two germline ends. This CDR3 spans 13 amino acids. The germline V gene encodes CDR1 KGHSH and CDR2 LQKENI. CDR3 DNA: TGTGCCAGCTCACAACAGGGTTACAATGAGCAGTTCTTC. Amino acid sequence: CASSQQGYNEQFF.

There are a few counts of this clonotype. The genes are TRBV29-1 and TRBJ2-7, with D unresolved. This CDR3 region has 14 residues. The V gene's germline CDR1 is SQVTM and CDR2 ANQGSEA. The V gene lost 4 bases and the J gene lost 5 bases, with 18 bases spanning the gap. This CDR3 is CSVGSIPTSHEQYF. DNA of the CDR3: TGCAGCGTTGGGAGCATCCCTACGTCCCACGAGCAGTACTTC.

This clonotype appeared many times. This chain joins TRBV7-2 and TRBJ1-5, with a weak D call TRBD1 (5 bases). From germline, CDR1 is SGHTA and CDR2 FQGNSA. The CDR3 runs 15 residues. The V gene lost 5 bases and the J gene lost 1 base, with 12 bases spanning the gap. The CDR3 sequence is CASSPGGGSNQPQHF. The CDR3, as DNA: TGTGCCAGCAGCCCCGGGGGGGGGAGCAATCAGCCCCAGCATTTT.

V is TRBV7-9 and J is TRBJ2-1; 16 nucleotides align to TRBD2. Germline loops: CDR1 SEHNR, CDR2 FQNEAQ (reference sequence). This CDR3 is 17 amino acids long. V lost 4 bases to trimming and J lost 7 bases; unmatched junction nucleotides: 7. The CDR3 sequence is CASSSGTSGRAENEQFF. As DNA, the CDR3 is TGTGCCAGCAGCTCCGGGACTAGCGGGAGGGCCGAAAATGAGCAGTTCTTC.

The V call is TRBV7-2, the J call TRBJ1-4, with 9 bases matching TRBD1. V was clipped by 5 bases and J by 7 bases; unmatched bases: 8. This CDR3 region has 15 residues. Germline CDR1 reads SGHTA; CDR2 reads FQGNSA. CDR3 in amino acids: CASSQQGAEAEKLFF. The CDR3 DNA follows: TGTGCCAGCAGCCAACAGGGGGCAGAGGCTGAAAAACTGTTTTTT.

This clonotype was recorded at least ten times. V gene TRBV15 combines with J gene TRBJ2-5; possible D gene TRBD2, 5 bases. V dropped 2 bases and J dropped 1 base, with 8 bases sitting between them. Germline-derived CDR1 and CDR2 are LNHNV and YYDKDF (reference sequence). The CDR3 is 14 residues long. The CDR3 sequence: CATSRSGIQETQYF. CDR3 DNA sequence: TGTGCCACCAGCAGATCGGGGATCCAAGAGACCCAGTACTTC.

This chain links TRBV11-2 with TRBJ2-7; 11 bases are a match to TRBD1. The junction had 8 bases not matched to a gene; V was cut back by 5 bases and J by 5 bases. The CDR3 spans 15 residues. From germline, CDR1 is SGHAT and CDR2 FQNNGV. For the CDR3, the DNA is TGTGCCAGCAGCCGTGGACAGGGGGCCAGCGACGAGCAGTACTTC. Its protein product is CASSRGQGASDEQYF.

This chain uses TRBV7-2 with TRBJ1-5, with a possible D match to TRBD1 (6 bases). Between the trimmed V and J ends, which lost 3 bases and 3 bases, there was a span of 9 bases. The CDR3 contains 14 residues. CDR1 is SGHTA and CDR2 is FQGNSA in the germline V gene. DNA of the CDR3: TGTGCCAGCAGCTTTACAGGGTCCAATCAGCCCCAGCATTTT. Translation: CASSFTGSNQPQHF.

This clonotype was seen a few times. The CDR3: CASSLVILAEETQYF. CDR3 DNA: TGTGCCAGCAGCTTGGTTATCCTAGCGGAAGAGACCCAGTACTTC. V usage is TRBV5-8 and J usage is TRBJ2-5; TRBD2 matches 7 bases. The J segment lost 3 bases and the V segment lost 0 bases, leaving 5 bases of the junction unmatched. Germline-derived CDR1 and CDR2 are SGHTS and YDEGEE. CDR3 length: 15 residues.

The chain employs TRBV11-2 and TRBJ2-7; 7 nucleotides align to TRBD2. The J segment lost 3 bases and the V segment lost 8 bases, leaving 10 bases of the junction unmatched. CDR1 SGHAT and CDR2 FQNNGV come from the germline V gene. The CDR3 extends over 14 amino acids. The CDR3 nucleotides are TGTGCCAGCCGCATTGGCGGGAGTCTCTACGAGCAGTACTTC. Translated: CASRIGGSLYEQYF.

This chain connects TRBV7-2 to TRBJ2-1; 15 positions agree with TRBD2. The CDR3 length is 16 residues. Germline CDR1 reads SGHTA; CDR2 reads FQGNSA. With 5 bases clipped from V and 7 bases from J, the junction kept 6 bases outside the gene matches. The CDR3 bases are TGTGCCAGCAGCGCTACCGGGACTAGCGGGAGGAATGAGCAGTTCTTC. Encoded protein: CASSATGTSGRNEQFF.

The genes are TRBV18 and TRBJ2-1; TRBD1 aligns across 8 bases. Germline V gives CDR1 KGHSH, CDR2 LQKENI. The V segment lost 4 bases and the J segment 12 bases; nucleotides outside the gene matches: 14. The CDR3 covers 15 residues. The CDR3 region has the DNA TGTGCCAGCTCACTCACCGGGACAGGTGATTGGGGGCAGTTCTTC. Translating it yields CASSLTGTGDWGQFF.

The V gene is TRBV20-1, the J gene TRBJ2-2, with 8 bases lining up with TRBD2. The J segment lost 4 bases and the V segment lost 1 base, leaving 11 bases of the junction unmatched. Germline V gives CDR1 DFQATT, CDR2 SNEGSKA (reference sequence). CDR3 length: 17 amino acids. This CDR3 is CSARGGAGAPGTGELFF. CDR3 DNA: TGCAGTGCTAGAGGGGGAGCGGGGGCGCCGGGCACCGGGGAGCTGTTTTTT.

This clonotype appeared a few times. This chain uses TRBV29-1 with TRBJ1-3; no firm D call. Trimming took off 4 bases at V and 0 bases at J, with 10 bases between the two ends. CDR1 and CDR2 from the germline V gene are SQVTM and ANQGSEA. CDR3 length: 14 residues. In DNA form, the CDR3 reads TGCAGCGTTGGGGTCTTGAGCTCTGGAAACACCATATATTTT. It specifies CSVGVLSSGNTIYF.

There are a few counts of this clonotype. The chain is built from TRBV9 and TRBJ2-1; 9 bases are a match to TRBD1. Germline lookup yields CDR1 SGDLS and CDR2 YYNGEE. V trimming: 4 bases; J trimming: 2 bases; junction bases outside the gene matches: 16. The CDR3 sequence is 19 residues long. In nucleotides, the CDR3 is TGTGCCAGCAGCTCCCGGACAGGGGTCCCCCTAAAGGCCTACAATGAGCAGTTCTTC. The encoded protein is CASSSRTGVPLKAYNEQFF.